A single sample gave rise to the 21 T cell receptor beta chains below, sequenced in a study of blood T cell repertoires in COVID-19. TCRdb's table, derived via immunoSEQ multiplex PCR, lists solely in-frame clones and lacks some. The repertoire includes around 50,000 clones, 80% to 90% of them detected once, and 2.2% sits in the top ten. Sequenced: peripheral blood. Receptors originate from a human donor in a cohort sampled during active COVID-19.

This clone was counted only a few times. V usage is TRBV18 and J usage is TRBJ1-1, with 7 bases identical to TRBD1. CDR1 is KGHSH, CDR2 LQKENI, per germline. CDR3 length: 17 amino acids. V was clipped by 4 bases and J by 0 bases; unmatched bases: 11. This CDR3 reads CASSLGGTASMNTEAFF. Written as DNA, the CDR3 is TGTGCCAGCTCACTCGGAGGGACAGCCTCTATGAACACTGAAGCTTTCTTT.

This clone was seen only once. V and J are TRBV18 and TRBJ1-1; a possible D gene is TRBD1 (6 bases). With 2 bases removed from V and 5 bases from J, the gap between germline ends came to 15 bases. Germline CDR1 is KGHSH and CDR2 is LQKENI. The CDR3 contains 15 residues. This CDR3 is CASSPSTGSTTEAFF. DNA for the CDR3: TGTGCCAGCTCACCATCCACAGGGTCAACGACTGAAGCTTTCTTT.

The chain combines TRBV11-1 with TRBJ2-3; TRBD1 matches 7 bases. Germline CDR1 SGHAT, CDR2 FQDESV (reference sequence). This CDR3 has 14 amino acids. V was clipped by 4 bases and J by 4 bases; unmatched bases: 5. This chain's CDR3 is CASSWGTDSDTQYF. The CDR3 DNA sequence: TGTGCCAGCAGCTGGGGGACAGATTCAGATACGCAGTATTTT.

The table lists this clone with a few counts. The chain uses TRBV28 and TRBJ2-4, with TRBD1 as a possible D gene (7 bases). The CDR3 loop spans 14 amino acids. CDR1 and CDR2 from the germline V gene are MDHEN and SYDVKM. V lost 8 bases to trimming and J lost 8 bases, with 19 bases between them. DNA of the CDR3: TGTGCCAGCGGACCCCAGGGGGACTCCCACATTCAGTACTTC. This codes for CASGPQGDSHIQYF.

V is TRBV6-2 or TRBV6-3 and J is TRBJ1-2; weak D call: TRBD1 (6 bases). V lost 1 base and J lost 6, with 18 bases in between. Germline V gene sequence: CDR1 MNHEY, CDR2 SVGEGT. This CDR3 contains 16 residues. The CDR3 DNA sequence: TGTGCCAGCAGTTACTTCTCACGCGAGACAGGACATGGCTACACCTTC. This encodes CASSYFSRETGHGYTF.

The rearrangement links TRBV7-9 to TRBJ2-7; D gene ambiguous. CDR1 is SEHNR, CDR2 FQNEAQ, per germline (reference sequence). CDR3 size: 14 residues. V lost 3 bases and J 2 bases, leaving 11 bases between the germline ends. The CDR3 nucleotides are TGTGCCAGCAGCTTCCAGACTGGCCCCTACGAGCAGTACTTC. As protein: CASSFQTGPYEQYF. The whole variable domain, remainder taken from reference TRBV7-9 and TRBJ2-7, is DTGVSQNPRHKITKRGQNVTFRCDPISEHNRLYWYRQTLGQGPEFLTYFQNEAQLEKSRLLSDRFSAERPKGSFSTLEIQRTEQGDSAMYLCASSFQTGPYEQYFGPGTRLTVT.

The chain has TRBV4-3 and TRBJ2-3; 8 nucleotides line up with TRBD2. The CDR3 totals 16 residues. The J segment lost 9 bases and the V segment lost 1 base, leaving 12 bases of the junction unmatched. Germline CDR1 and CDR2: LGHNA and YSLEER. Written as DNA, the CDR3 is TGCGCCAGCAGCCAAGTGGGATTAGCGGGGATGGGGACGCAGTATTTT. This encodes CASSQVGLAGMGTQYF.

This rearrangement joins TRBV18 to TRBJ1-2, with a possible D match to TRBD1 (5 bases). The CDR3 extends over 16 amino acids. The germline V gene encodes CDR1 KGHSH and CDR2 LQKENI. V was cut by 0 bases and J by 4 bases, with 15 bases left in between. CDR3 DNA: TGTGCCAGCTCACCACCTGGGCGGGGCCAGGGCTATGGCTACACCTTC. Translated: CASSPPGRGQGYGYTF.

This chain links TRBV7-2 with TRBJ2-2; 13 nucleotides align to TRBD2. V lost 5 bases and J lost 3; bases outside the gene matches: 6. The CDR3 runs 17 residues. The V gene's germline CDR1 is SGHTA and CDR2 FQGNSA. The CDR3 loop reads CASSQLAGGPDTGELFF. CDR3 DNA sequence: TGTGCCAGCAGCCAACTAGCGGGAGGGCCGGACACCGGGGAGCTGTTTTTT.

The CDR3 region has the DNA TGCAGCGTTGGGCAGGGGCCTGAGCAGTTCTTC. Amino acid sequence: CSVGQGPEQFF. The V call is TRBV29-1, the J call TRBJ2-1; TRBD1 is a possible D gene (6 bases). V was clipped by 4 bases and J by 9 bases, with 10 bases between them. In germline, CDR1 is SQVTM, CDR2 ANQGSEA. This CDR3 contains 11 residues.

This clone was detected once. The rearrangement joins TRBV6-5 to TRBJ1-5; D is unresolved. CDR3 length equals 15 residues. Trimming stripped 6 bases from V and 3 bases from J, with 15 bases between. Germline V gene data show CDR1 as MNHEY and CDR2 as SVGAGI. Written as DNA, the CDR3 is TGTGCCAGCAGACGCGGACGGGATTCCAATCAGCCCCAGCATTTT. Protein product: CASRRGRDSNQPQHF.

This chain joins TRBV6-6 and TRBJ1-1; possibly TRBD1 for D (6 bases). The CDR3 spans 14 residues. The V gene lost 7 bases and the J gene lost 5 bases, with 17 bases spanning the gap. Germline V gene sequence: CDR1 MNHNY, CDR2 SVGAGI (reference sequence). The CDR3 loop reads CASISRRGETEAFF. The CDR3 DNA sequence: TGTGCCAGCATTTCCCGCAGGGGTGAAACTGAAGCTTTCTTT.

The chain carries TRBV28 and TRBJ1-1; tentatively, D is TRBD1 (5 bases). Germline-derived CDR1 and CDR2 are MDHEN and SYDVKM. V was trimmed by 6 bases and J by 10 bases, leaving 24 bases between them. This CDR3 comprises 15 residues. CDR3 region: CASSPPRTLTVGAFF. CDR3 sequence (DNA): TGTGCCAGCAGCCCACCCCGGACACTGACGGTAGGAGCTTTCTTT.

The rearrangement uses TRBV11-3 and TRBJ2-7; D remains ambiguous. The V and J ends lost 8 bases and 2 bases respectively, with 4 bases between them. The CDR3 contains 10 residues. Germline CDR1 and CDR2: SGHNT and YENEEA. The CDR3 nucleotides read TGTGCCAGCGGCCCCTACGAGCAGTACTTC. Translating it yields CASGPYEQYF.

The chain uses TRBV30 and TRBJ2-5; TRBD1 aligns across 9 bases. The germline CDR1 and CDR2 sequences are GTSNPN and SVGIG (reference sequence). CDR3 length: 13 amino acids. The ends lost 3 bases at V and 2 bases at J; junction bases unmatched: 1. CDR3 protein: CAWRDRGQETQYF. CDR3 coding DNA: TGTGCCTGGAGAGACAGGGGGCAAGAGACCCAGTACTTC.

This clone was counted between two and nine times. The V and J genes are TRBV4-1 and TRBJ2-5; tentatively, D is TRBD2 (6 bases). The V gene lost 3 bases and the J gene lost 5 bases, with 16 bases spanning the gap. The CDR3 has 15 amino acids. Germline V gene sequence: CDR1 MGHRA, CDR2 YSYEKL. The CDR3 sequence: CASSQVSREIETQYF. CDR3 nucleotides: TGCGCCAGCAGCCAGGTATCCCGGGAGATCGAGACCCAGTACTTC.

The chain links TRBV7-2 to TRBJ1-1; no firm D call. The CDR3 is 16 residues long. Germline V gene data show CDR1 as SGHTA and CDR2 as FQGNSA. V was cut by 1 base and J by 0 bases, with 12 bases left in between. The CDR3 DNA reads as TGTGCCAGCAGCTTAGATGTGACGGGATTGAACACTGAAGCTTTCTTT. Translated: CASSLDVTGLNTEAFF.

The chain combines TRBV3-1 (or the pseudogene TRBV3-2) with TRBJ2-5, with D uncertain. Germline CDR1 is LGHDT and CDR2 is YNNKEL (reference sequence). V shed 0 bases and J shed 2 bases, with 19 bases lying between them. The length of the CDR3 is 18 residues. The CDR3 is CASSQDLLVPPLQETQYF. The CDR3 nucleotides are TGTGCCAGCAGCCAAGATTTGCTAGTCCCCCCCTTACAAGAGACCCAGTACTTC.

V usage is TRBV7-2 and J usage is TRBJ2-7, with TRBD2 matching over 7 bases. CDR3 length equals 17 residues. CDR1 is SGHTA and CDR2 is FQGNSA in the germline V gene. With 2 bases clipped from V and 9 bases from J, the junction kept 19 bases outside the gene matches. As DNA, the CDR3 is TGTGCCAGCAGCTTAAGCTCGCGACTAAGCACGGGGGGAAGGCAGTACTTC. This translates into CASSLSSRLSTGGRQYF.

The table lists this clone with a few counts. The chain employs TRBV7-9 and TRBJ2-7; 8 bases fit TRBD1. Trimming took 1 base from V and 9 from J; bases not matched to a gene: 5. CDR1 is SEHNR, CDR2 FQNEAQ, per germline (reference sequence). The CDR3 consists of 13 residues. The CDR3 region is CASSLGGGQGQYF. The CDR3 DNA reads as TGTGCCAGCAGCTTAGGGGGCGGACAGGGGCAGTACTTC.

The chain couples TRBV7-2 to TRBJ2-1; D not certain. The CDR3 spans 13 residues. Germline values: CDR1 SGHTA, CDR2 FQGNSA. The V and J ends lost 2 bases and 6 bases respectively, with 8 bases between them. The CDR3: CASSLSGSNEQFF. The DNA of the CDR3 is TGTGCCAGCAGCTTATCAGGATCCAATGAGCAGTTCTTC.